This is a list of T cell receptor beta chains from one sample in a study of early T cells in non-severe SARS-CoV-2 infection. TCRdb re-called the 5' RACE reads through MiXCR, storing one row per CDR3 protein. Here the sample spans 70,000 or so distinct CDR3 sequences, around 15% being singletons. The sequenced sample was whole blood. The receptor source for this set is an adult who was a healthcare worker with PCR-confirmed SARS-CoV-2 infection or an uninfected control (not recorded which). The CDR3 runs from the conserved cysteine through the conserved F or W.

length: 15
V: TRBV5-1
J: TRBJ1-2
CDR3: CASSSNPGNHKGYTF

length: 13
V: TRBV19
J: TRBJ1-5
CDR3: CASSMTGNQPQHF

length: 13
V: TRBV29-1
J: TRBJ1-1
CDR3: CSSGPGQGVEAFF

length: 12
V: TRBV29-1
J: TRBJ1-5
CDR3: CSVAYEGQPQHF

length: 15
V: TRBV6-5
J: TRBJ1-2
CDR3: CASSYHEDRIYGYTF

length: 13
V: TRBV28
J: TRBJ2-3
CDR3: CAITSGVTDTQYF

length: 13
V: TRBV7-9
J: TRBJ1-2
CDR3: CASSPTGDYGYTF

length: 16
V: TRBV28
J: TRBJ2-5
CDR3: CASRPPLGAPQETQYF

length: 12
V: TRBV6-5
J: TRBJ1-6
CDR3: CASSQGNSPLHF

length: 13
V: TRBV7-2
J: TRBJ2-1
CDR3: CASSLVVDNEQFF

length: 15
V: TRBV27
J: TRBJ1-5
CDR3: CASSLRANGDQPQHF

length: 11
V: TRBV7-2
J: TRBJ1-1
CDR3: CASSLDTEAFF

length: 12
V: TRBV6-5
J: TRBJ2-5
CDR3: CASSPTGLAQYF

length: 13
V: TRBV5-1
J: TRBJ2-7
CDR3: CASSAAPGNEQYF

length: 16
V: TRBV28
J: TRBJ2-2
CDR3: CASSSFPGLNTGELFF

length: 15
V: TRBV6-1
J: TRBJ2-7
CDR3: CASSATLASSYEQYF